These T cell receptor beta chains were read from a single sample in a study of T-cell reconstitution after alpha-beta-depleted transplantation in children. MiXCR, applied by TCRdb to the PCR reads, yields one record per CDR3 protein. The sample consists of 60,000 to 100,000 distinct CDR3 sequences, 15% to 20% of them appearing once. The input for sequencing was PBMCs, mostly from graft donor cells, taken 360 days after TCRalphabeta/CD19-depleted stem cell transplant. The receptors here all came from a male patient between 2 and 9 years old who had a stem cell transplant for acute lymphoblastic leukemia, so the T cells may come from the graft donor. Both conserved end residues are part of each CDR3. The order of the fields is J gene, CDR3 length, clone size, V gene, D gene, CDR3 DNA, CDR3 protein. D genes are given only for firm matches. Clone size, where shown, is once, few, many, or a class for clones that have expanded.

j_call: TRBJ2-6
cdr3_length: 19
clone_size: few
v_call: TRBV3-1
d_call: TRBD1
cdr3_nt: TGTGCCAGCAGCCAACCTCCGGGACAGATACCGTCTGGGGCCAACGTCCTGACTTTC
cdr3_aa: CASSQPPGQIPSGANVLTF

j_call: TRBJ2-2
cdr3_length: 13
clone_size: .
v_call: TRBV25-1
d_call: .
cdr3_nt: TGTGCCAGCAATGGGCAGAACACCGGGGAGCTGTTTTTT
cdr3_aa: CASNGQNTGELFF

j_call: TRBJ2-1
cdr3_length: 14
clone_size: few
v_call: TRBV11-2
d_call: .
cdr3_nt: TGTGCCAGCAGCTTAGGAGGGAGGTCCCGGGACAAGTTCTTC
cdr3_aa: CASSLGGRSRDKFF

j_call: TRBJ2-1
cdr3_length: 17
clone_size: .
v_call: TRBV7-2
d_call: .
cdr3_nt: TGTGCCAGCAGCTTAAAGGCAACTAGAAGCTCCTACAATGAGCAGTTCTTC
cdr3_aa: CASSLKATRSSYNEQFF

j_call: TRBJ2-7
cdr3_length: 12
clone_size: .
v_call: TRBV6-5
d_call: .
cdr3_nt: TGTGCCAGCACTGGCCTTTCCTACGAGCAGTACTTC
cdr3_aa: CASTGLSYEQYF

j_call: TRBJ1-3
cdr3_length: 15
clone_size: .
v_call: TRBV11-2
d_call: .
cdr3_nt: TGTGCCAGCAGCTTAGAGACAGGTGCTGGAAACACCATATATTTT
cdr3_aa: CASSLETGAGNTIYF

j_call: TRBJ2-3
cdr3_length: 15
clone_size: few
v_call: TRBV20-1
d_call: TRBD2
cdr3_nt: TGCAGTGCTAGACCTAGCGGGAGGACTAGAGATACGCAGTATTTT
cdr3_aa: CSARPSGRTRDTQYF

j_call: TRBJ2-7
cdr3_length: 14
clone_size: few
v_call: TRBV20-1
d_call: TRBD1
cdr3_nt: TGCAGTGCTAGAAGACAGGGCGATGGCTACGAGCAGTACTTC
cdr3_aa: CSARRQGDGYEQYF

j_call: TRBJ2-1
cdr3_length: 14
clone_size: few
v_call: TRBV6-1
d_call: .
cdr3_nt: TGTGCCAGCAGTGCCCGGGGCGCCTACAATGAGCAGTTCTTC
cdr3_aa: CASSARGAYNEQFF

j_call: TRBJ1-5
cdr3_length: 13
clone_size: few
v_call: TRBV10-2
d_call: .
cdr3_nt: TGCGCCAGCAGACGGGGTAGCAATCAGCCCCAGCATTTT
cdr3_aa: CASRRGSNQPQHF

j_call: TRBJ2-7
cdr3_length: 15
clone_size: .
v_call: TRBV12-3/TRBV12-4
d_call: .
cdr3_nt: TGTGCCAGCAGTTTAGTGGGCGGGAACTCCTACGAGCAGTACTTC
cdr3_aa: CASSLVGGNSYEQYF

j_call: TRBJ2-1
cdr3_length: 12
clone_size: few
v_call: TRBV25-1
d_call: .
cdr3_nt: TGTGCCAGCAGTGTGCTTTACAATGAGCAGTTCTTC
cdr3_aa: CASSVLYNEQFF

j_call: TRBJ2-3
cdr3_length: 12
clone_size: few
v_call: TRBV10-3
d_call: .
cdr3_nt: TGTGCCATCGGAACAGTGCCAACTACGCAGTATTTT
cdr3_aa: CAIGTVPTTQYF

j_call: TRBJ2-7
cdr3_length: 15
clone_size: .
v_call: TRBV28
d_call: .
cdr3_nt: TGTGCCAGCAGCCGCGGCCGGGGCATCTCCTACGAGCAGTACTTC
cdr3_aa: CASSRGRGISYEQYF

j_call: TRBJ2-3
cdr3_length: 18
clone_size: few
v_call: TRBV4-1
d_call: .
cdr3_nt: TGCGCCAGCAGCCAAGTCCCCTCTACAGGGGGGGGCACAGATACGCAGTATTTT
cdr3_aa: CASSQVPSTGGGTDTQYF

j_call: TRBJ2-1
cdr3_length: 16
clone_size: few
v_call: TRBV24-1
d_call: .
cdr3_nt: TGTGCCACCAGTGACCCTCAGGCGAGCTCCTACAATGAGCAGTTCTTC
cdr3_aa: CATSDPQASSYNEQFF

j_call: TRBJ2-7
cdr3_length: 12
clone_size: few
v_call: TRBV6-6
d_call: TRBD1
cdr3_nt: TGTGCCAGCAGTTACTTGGGGACAGTGCACCACTTC
cdr3_aa: CASSYLGTVHHF

j_call: TRBJ1-1
cdr3_length: 14
clone_size: .
v_call: TRBV12-3/TRBV12-4
d_call: .
cdr3_nt: TGTGCCAGCAGCGAACAGGGAATGAACACTGAAGCTTTCTTT
cdr3_aa: CASSEQGMNTEAFF

j_call: TRBJ2-7
cdr3_length: 16
clone_size: many
v_call: TRBV4-2
d_call: TRBD2
cdr3_nt: TGTGCCAGCAGCCAAGTTGGACTAGCGGGAGCCTACGAGCAGTACTTC
cdr3_aa: CASSQVGLAGAYEQYF

j_call: TRBJ2-7
cdr3_length: 15
clone_size: few
v_call: TRBV7-9
d_call: TRBD1
cdr3_nt: TGTGCCAGCAGCTCTCGACAGGGGGGGTTCTACGAGCAGTACTTC
cdr3_aa: CASSSRQGGFYEQYF

j_call: TRBJ1-5
cdr3_length: 14
clone_size: .
v_call: TRBV4-1
d_call: .
cdr3_nt: TGCGCCAGCAGCCAATTCCCAGTAAATCAGCCCCAGCATTTT
cdr3_aa: CASSQFPVNQPQHF

j_call: TRBJ2-1
cdr3_length: 13
clone_size: .
v_call: TRBV25-1
d_call: TRBD2
cdr3_nt: TGTGCCAGCAACGGACTAGCACAAAATGAGCAGTTCTTC
cdr3_aa: CASNGLAQNEQFF

j_call: TRBJ1-5
cdr3_length: 14
clone_size: .
v_call: TRBV12-3/TRBV12-4
d_call: .
cdr3_nt: TGTGCCAGCAGTTTATCTAGAGAAGGCCAGCCCCAGCATTTT
cdr3_aa: CASSLSREGQPQHF

j_call: TRBJ1-2
cdr3_length: 16
clone_size: .
v_call: TRBV5-1
d_call: TRBD1
cdr3_nt: TGCGCCAGCAGCAAAAGGACAGGGGCGGATGACTATGGCTACACCTTC
cdr3_aa: CASSKRTGADDYGYTF

j_call: TRBJ1-2
cdr3_length: 15
clone_size: many
v_call: TRBV3-1
d_call: .
cdr3_nt: TGTGCCAGCAGCCAAGGCCAGGGGTGGGGATATGGCTACACCTTC
cdr3_aa: CASSQGQGWGYGYTF

j_call: TRBJ2-3
cdr3_length: 14
clone_size: .
v_call: TRBV29-1
d_call: .
cdr3_nt: TGCAGCGTTGGGGTCACGGTCTACGCAGATACGCAGTATTTT
cdr3_aa: CSVGVTVYADTQYF

j_call: TRBJ1-5
cdr3_length: 15
clone_size: .
v_call: TRBV6-5
d_call: TRBD1
cdr3_nt: TGTGCCAGCAGTTCCACCGGGACAGCAAATCAGCCCCAGCATTTT
cdr3_aa: CASSSTGTANQPQHF

j_call: TRBJ2-5
cdr3_length: 18
clone_size: few
v_call: TRBV11-2
d_call: TRBD2
cdr3_nt: TGTGCCAGCAGCTCTGCCCGGCGGGGGTTGAGGGGACAAGAGACCCAGTACTTC
cdr3_aa: CASSSARRGLRGQETQYF

j_call: TRBJ1-3
cdr3_length: 12
clone_size: .
v_call: TRBV10-2
d_call: .
cdr3_nt: TGCGCCAGCAGGAGGCCTGGAAACACCATATATTTT
cdr3_aa: CASRRPGNTIYF

j_call: TRBJ2-2
cdr3_length: 13
clone_size: few
v_call: TRBV12-3/TRBV12-4
d_call: .
cdr3_nt: TGTGCCAGCAGGCCCCTAGGCACCGGGGAGCTGTTTTTT
cdr3_aa: CASRPLGTGELFF

j_call: TRBJ1-3
cdr3_length: 14
clone_size: few
v_call: TRBV10-2
d_call: TRBD1
cdr3_nt: TGCGCCAGCAAGGGACAGCTCTCTGGAAACACCATATATTTT
cdr3_aa: CASKGQLSGNTIYF

j_call: TRBJ2-3
cdr3_length: 15
clone_size: few
v_call: TRBV12-3/TRBV12-4
d_call: .
cdr3_nt: TGTGCCAGCAGTTTGGCAGGCCCCAGCACAGATACGCAGTATTTT
cdr3_aa: CASSLAGPSTDTQYF

j_call: TRBJ2-1
cdr3_length: 18
clone_size: .
v_call: TRBV7-6
d_call: .
cdr3_nt: TGTGCCAGCAGCTTAGCGCCGGGACACCCAGGGACCTACAATGAGCAGTTCTTC
cdr3_aa: CASSLAPGHPGTYNEQFF

j_call: TRBJ2-3
cdr3_length: 13
clone_size: .
v_call: TRBV6-1
d_call: .
cdr3_nt: TGTGCCAGCAGCGCCGACCCTCCAGATACGCAGTATTTT
cdr3_aa: CASSADPPDTQYF

j_call: TRBJ2-1
cdr3_length: 15
clone_size: .
v_call: TRBV10-3
d_call: TRBD1
cdr3_nt: TGTGCCATCAGCCCCGCGGACAGGGGCTTTCGGGAGCAGTTCTTC
cdr3_aa: CAISPADRGFREQFF

j_call: TRBJ1-4
cdr3_length: 17
clone_size: few
v_call: TRBV24-1
d_call: TRBD1
cdr3_nt: TGTGCCACCAGTGATTTCAATCCGGGACAGGTGAATGAAAAACTGTTTTTT
cdr3_aa: CATSDFNPGQVNEKLFF

j_call: TRBJ2-7
cdr3_length: 13
clone_size: few
v_call: TRBV29-1
d_call: .
cdr3_nt: TGCAGCGTTGAGGGTGGAGGTGCCTACGAGCAGTACTTC
cdr3_aa: CSVEGGGAYEQYF

j_call: TRBJ1-1
cdr3_length: 14
clone_size: few
v_call: TRBV5-1
d_call: .
cdr3_nt: TGCGCCAGCAGCTCCCAAGAGAGGAACACTGAAGCTTTCTTT
cdr3_aa: CASSSQERNTEAFF

j_call: TRBJ2-2
cdr3_length: 13
clone_size: few
v_call: TRBV6-1
d_call: .
cdr3_nt: TGTGCCAGCAGTCGCAGGTCTTTCAGGGAGCTGTTTTTT
cdr3_aa: CASSRRSFRELFF

j_call: TRBJ2-1
cdr3_length: 17
clone_size: few
v_call: TRBV5-1
d_call: TRBD2
cdr3_nt: TGCGCCAGCAGTTTCCAACGCGGGACTAGCGGGTACAATGAGCAGTTCTTC
cdr3_aa: CASSFQRGTSGYNEQFF

j_call: TRBJ2-7
cdr3_length: 13
clone_size: few
v_call: TRBV2
d_call: .
cdr3_nt: TGTGCCAGCAGTGAAGAATCCCCCTACGAGCAGTACTTC
cdr3_aa: CASSEESPYEQYF

j_call: TRBJ1-5
cdr3_length: 13
clone_size: few
v_call: TRBV30
d_call: TRBD1
cdr3_nt: TGTGCCTGGGGAGACAGGGACAATCAGCCCCAGCATTTT
cdr3_aa: CAWGDRDNQPQHF

j_call: TRBJ2-3
cdr3_length: 14
clone_size: .
v_call: TRBV25-1
d_call: TRBD2
cdr3_nt: TGTGCCAGCAGAACTAGCGGGAGAAGGGATACGCAGTATTTT
cdr3_aa: CASRTSGRRDTQYF

j_call: TRBJ1-1
cdr3_length: 11
clone_size: .
v_call: TRBV12-3/TRBV12-4
d_call: .
cdr3_nt: TGTGCCAGCAGTTCCCAAATTGAAGCTTTCTTT
cdr3_aa: CASSSQIEAFF